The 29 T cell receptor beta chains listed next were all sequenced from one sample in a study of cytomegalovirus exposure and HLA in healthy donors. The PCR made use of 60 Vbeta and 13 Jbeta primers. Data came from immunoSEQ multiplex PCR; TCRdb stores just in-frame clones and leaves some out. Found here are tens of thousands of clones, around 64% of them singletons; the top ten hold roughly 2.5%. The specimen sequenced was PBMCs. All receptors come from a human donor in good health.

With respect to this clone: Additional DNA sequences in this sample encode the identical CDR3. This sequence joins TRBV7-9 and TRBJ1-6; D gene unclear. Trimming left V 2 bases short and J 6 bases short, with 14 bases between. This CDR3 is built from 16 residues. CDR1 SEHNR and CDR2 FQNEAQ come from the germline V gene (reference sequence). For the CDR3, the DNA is TGTGCCAGCAGCTTAAATGCGGGGATAGGTAATTCACCCCTCCACTTT. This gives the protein CASSLNAGIGNSPLHF.

CDR3 DNA: TGTGCCAGCAACGCACAGGGGAGCAATCAGCCCCAGCATTTT. This gives the protein CASNAQGSNQPQHF. V is TRBV6-6 and J is TRBJ1-5, with 7 bases fitting TRBD1. Germline V CDR1 and CDR2: MNHNY, SVGAGI (reference sequence). This CDR3 has 14 amino acids. After removal of 7 bases from V and 1 base from J, the junction contained 4 bases not matched to a gene.

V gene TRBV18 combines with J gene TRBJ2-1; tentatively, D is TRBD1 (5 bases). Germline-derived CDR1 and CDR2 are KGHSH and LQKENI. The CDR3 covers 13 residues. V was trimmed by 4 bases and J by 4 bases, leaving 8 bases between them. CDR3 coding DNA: TGTGCCAGCTCACGAGACAGTTACAATGAGCAGTTCTTC. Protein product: CASSRDSYNEQFF.

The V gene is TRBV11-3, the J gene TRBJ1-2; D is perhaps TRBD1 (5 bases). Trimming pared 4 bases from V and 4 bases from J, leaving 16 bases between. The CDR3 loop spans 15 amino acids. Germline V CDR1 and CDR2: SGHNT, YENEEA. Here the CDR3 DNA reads TGTGCCAGCAGCTCGACCCGACAGAGCACCTATGGCTACACCTTC. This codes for CASSSTRQSTYGYTF.

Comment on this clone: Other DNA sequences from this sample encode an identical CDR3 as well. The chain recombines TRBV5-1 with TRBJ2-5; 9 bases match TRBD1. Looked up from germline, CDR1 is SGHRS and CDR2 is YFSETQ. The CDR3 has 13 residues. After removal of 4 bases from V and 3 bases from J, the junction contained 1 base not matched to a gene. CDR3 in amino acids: CASSRTGEETQYF. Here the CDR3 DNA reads TGCGCCAGCAGCCGGACAGGGGAAGAGACCCAGTACTTC. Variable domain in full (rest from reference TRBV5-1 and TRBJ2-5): KAGVTQTPRYLIKTRGQQVTLSCSPISGHRSVSWYQQTPGQGLQFLFEYFSETQRNKGNFPGRFSGRQFSNSRSEMNVSTLELGDSALYLCASSRTGEETQYFGPGTRLLVL.

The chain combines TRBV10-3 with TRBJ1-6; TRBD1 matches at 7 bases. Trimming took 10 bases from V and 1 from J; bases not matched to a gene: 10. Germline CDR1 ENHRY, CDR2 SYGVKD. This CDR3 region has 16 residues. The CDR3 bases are TGTGCCACCAATACACAGGGGATGTCCTATAATTCACCCCTCCACTTT. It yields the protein CATNTQGMSYNSPLHF.

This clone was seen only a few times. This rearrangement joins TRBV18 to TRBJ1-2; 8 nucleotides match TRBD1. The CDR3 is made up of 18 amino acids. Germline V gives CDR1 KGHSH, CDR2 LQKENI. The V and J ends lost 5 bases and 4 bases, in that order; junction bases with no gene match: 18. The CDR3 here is CASSFKPTLDRAFYGYTF. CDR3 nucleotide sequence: TGTGCCAGCTCATTTAAACCTACTTTGGACAGGGCATTCTATGGCTACACCTTC.

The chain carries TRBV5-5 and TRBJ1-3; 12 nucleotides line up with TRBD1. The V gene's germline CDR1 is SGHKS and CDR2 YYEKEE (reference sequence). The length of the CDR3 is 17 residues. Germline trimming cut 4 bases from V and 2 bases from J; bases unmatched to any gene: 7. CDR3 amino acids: CASSRAGTGGAGNTIYF. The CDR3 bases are TGTGCCAGCAGCCGCGCCGGGACAGGGGGCGCTGGAAACACCATATATTTT.

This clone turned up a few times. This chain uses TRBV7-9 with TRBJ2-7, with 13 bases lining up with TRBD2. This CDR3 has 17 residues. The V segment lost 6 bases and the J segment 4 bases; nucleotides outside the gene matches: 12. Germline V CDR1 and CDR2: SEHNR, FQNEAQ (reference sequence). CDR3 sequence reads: CASRKTSGGFKMYEQYF. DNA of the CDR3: TGTGCCAGCAGGAAGACTAGCGGGGGGTTTAAGATGTACGAGCAGTACTTC. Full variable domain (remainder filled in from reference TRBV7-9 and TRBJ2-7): DTGVSQNPRHKITKRGQNVTFRCDPISEHNRLYWYRQTLGQGPEFLTYFQNEAQLEKSRLLSDRFSAERPKGSFSTLEIQRTEQGDSAMYLCASRKTSGGFKMYEQYFGPGTRLTVT.

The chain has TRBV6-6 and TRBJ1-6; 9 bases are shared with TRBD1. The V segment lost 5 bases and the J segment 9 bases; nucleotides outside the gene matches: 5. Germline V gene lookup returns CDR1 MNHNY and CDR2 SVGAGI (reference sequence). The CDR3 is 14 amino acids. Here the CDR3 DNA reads TGTGCCAGCAGTAAGGGACAGGGTCTTTCACCCCTCCACTTT. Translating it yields CASSKGQGLSPLHF.

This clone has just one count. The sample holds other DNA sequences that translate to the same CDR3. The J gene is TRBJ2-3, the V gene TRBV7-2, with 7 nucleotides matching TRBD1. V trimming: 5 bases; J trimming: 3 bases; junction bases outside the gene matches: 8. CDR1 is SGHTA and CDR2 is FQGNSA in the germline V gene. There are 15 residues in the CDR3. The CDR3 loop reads CASSPNRGVTDTQYF. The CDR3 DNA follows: TGTGCCAGCAGCCCCAACAGGGGCGTTACAGATACGCAGTATTTT.

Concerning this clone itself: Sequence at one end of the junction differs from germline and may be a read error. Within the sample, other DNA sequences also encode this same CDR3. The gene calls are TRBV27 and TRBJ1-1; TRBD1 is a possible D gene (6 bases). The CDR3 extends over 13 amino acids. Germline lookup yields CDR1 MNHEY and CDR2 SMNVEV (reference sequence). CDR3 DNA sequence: TGTGCCAGCAGTTTATCAGGGGACACTGAGGCTTTCTTT. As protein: CASSLSGDTEAFF.

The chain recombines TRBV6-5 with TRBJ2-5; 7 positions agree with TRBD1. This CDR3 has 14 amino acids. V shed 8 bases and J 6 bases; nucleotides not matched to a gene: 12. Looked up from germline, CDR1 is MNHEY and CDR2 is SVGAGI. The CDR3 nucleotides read TGTGCCAGCGCTCTAAACAGGGGAAGGAAGACCCAGTACTTC. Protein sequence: CASALNRGRKTQYF.

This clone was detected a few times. CDR3 amino acids: CAWSVQSGGADIQYF. CDR3 in DNA: TGTGCCTGGAGTGTACAGTCGGGGGGGGCAGACATTCAGTACTTC. The chain links TRBV30 to TRBJ2-4; the match to TRBD2 covers 8 bases. V lost 0 bases, J lost 8 bases, and 9 bases stayed unmatched. Germline loops: CDR1 GTSNPN, CDR2 SVGIG (reference sequence). The CDR3 has 15 amino acids.

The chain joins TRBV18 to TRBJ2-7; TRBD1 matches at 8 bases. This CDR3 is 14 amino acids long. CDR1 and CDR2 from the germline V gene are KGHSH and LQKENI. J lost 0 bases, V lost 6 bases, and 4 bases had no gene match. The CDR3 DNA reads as TGTGCCAGCTCCAGGGGGCTCCTCTCCTACGAGCAGTACTTC. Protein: CASSRGLLSYEQYF. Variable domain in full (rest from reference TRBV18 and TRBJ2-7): NAGVMQNPRHLVRRRGQEARLRCSPMKGHSHVYWYRQLPEEGLKFMVYLQKENIIDESGMPKERFSAEFPKEGPSILRIQQVVRGDSAAYFCASSRGLLSYEQYFGPGTRLTVT.

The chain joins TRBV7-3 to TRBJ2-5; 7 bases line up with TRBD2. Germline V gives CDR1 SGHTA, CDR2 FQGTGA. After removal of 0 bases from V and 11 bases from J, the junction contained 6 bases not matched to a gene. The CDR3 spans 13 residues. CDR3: CASSLTPGREQYF. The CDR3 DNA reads TGTGCCAGCAGCTTAACGCCGGGGCGGGAGCAGTACTTC.

This chain's CDR3 is CASGLAVIRDTGELFF. CDR3 sequence (DNA): TGTGCTAGTGGTTTGGCGGTGATCAGGGACACCGGGGAGCTGTTTTTT. The chain uses TRBV12-5 and TRBJ2-2; D is perhaps TRBD1 (5 bases). CDR3 size: 16 residues. CDR1 and CDR2 (germline): LGHNT, FRNRAP. V was cut by 1 base and J by 3 bases, with 12 bases left in between.

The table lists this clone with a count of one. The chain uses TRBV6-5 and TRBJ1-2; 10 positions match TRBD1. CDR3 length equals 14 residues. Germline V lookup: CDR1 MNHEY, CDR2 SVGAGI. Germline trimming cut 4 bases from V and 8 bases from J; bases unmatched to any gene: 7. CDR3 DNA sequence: TGTGCCAGCAGTTGGGACCGGACAGGGGGAGGCTACACCTTC. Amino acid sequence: CASSWDRTGGGYTF.

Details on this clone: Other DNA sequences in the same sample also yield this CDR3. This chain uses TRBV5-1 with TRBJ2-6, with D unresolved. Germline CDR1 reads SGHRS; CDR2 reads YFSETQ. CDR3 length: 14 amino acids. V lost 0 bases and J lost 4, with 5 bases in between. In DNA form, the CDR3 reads TGCGCCAGCAGCTTGGCTTTGGGGGCCAACGTCCTGACTTTC. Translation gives CASSLALGANVLTF.

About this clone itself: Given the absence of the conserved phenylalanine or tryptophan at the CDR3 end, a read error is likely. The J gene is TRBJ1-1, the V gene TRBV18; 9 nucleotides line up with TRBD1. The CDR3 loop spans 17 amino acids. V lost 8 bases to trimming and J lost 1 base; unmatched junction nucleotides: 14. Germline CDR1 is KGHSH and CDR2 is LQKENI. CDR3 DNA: TGTGCCAGCACGGACAGGGGCAGGGGGGAACGGAACACTGAAGCTTTCTTG. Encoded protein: CASTDRGRGERNTEAFL.

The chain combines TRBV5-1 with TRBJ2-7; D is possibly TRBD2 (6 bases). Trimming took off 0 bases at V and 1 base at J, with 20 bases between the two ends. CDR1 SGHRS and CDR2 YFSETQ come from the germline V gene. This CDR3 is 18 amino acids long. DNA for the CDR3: TGCGCCAGCAGCTTGGCCTGGACTACATTAACCTATTCCTACGAGCAGTACTTC. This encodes CASSLAWTTLTYSYEQYF.

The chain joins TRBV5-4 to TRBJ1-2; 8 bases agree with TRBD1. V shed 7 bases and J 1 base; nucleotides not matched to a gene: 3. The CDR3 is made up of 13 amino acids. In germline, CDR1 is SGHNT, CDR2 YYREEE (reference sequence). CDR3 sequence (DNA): TGTGCCAGCTGGACAGGGATTAACTATGGCTACACCTTC. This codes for CASWTGINYGYTF.

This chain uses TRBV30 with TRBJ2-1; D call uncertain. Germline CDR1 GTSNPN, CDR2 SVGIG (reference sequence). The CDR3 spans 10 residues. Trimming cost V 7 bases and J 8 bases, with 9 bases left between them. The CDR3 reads CASIADEQFF. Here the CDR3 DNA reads TGTGCCTCCATCGCGGATGAGCAGTTCTTC.

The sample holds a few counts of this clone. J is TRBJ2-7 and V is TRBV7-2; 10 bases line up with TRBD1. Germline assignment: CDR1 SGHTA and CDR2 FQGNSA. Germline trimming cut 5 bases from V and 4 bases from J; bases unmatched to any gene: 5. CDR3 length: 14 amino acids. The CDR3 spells CASSVGQGKYEQYF. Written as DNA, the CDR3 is TGTGCCAGCAGCGTGGGACAGGGGAAGTACGAGCAGTACTTC.

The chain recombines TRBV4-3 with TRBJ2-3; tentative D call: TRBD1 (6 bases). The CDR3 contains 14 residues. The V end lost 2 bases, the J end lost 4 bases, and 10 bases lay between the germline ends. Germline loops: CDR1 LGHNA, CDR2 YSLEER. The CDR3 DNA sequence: TGCGCCAGCAGCCAACGGACAGACCCAGATACGCAGTATTTT. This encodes CASSQRTDPDTQYF.

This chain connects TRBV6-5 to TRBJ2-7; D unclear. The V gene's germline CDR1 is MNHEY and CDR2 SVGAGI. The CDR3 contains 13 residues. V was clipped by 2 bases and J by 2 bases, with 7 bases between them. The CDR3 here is CASSYEFPYEQYF. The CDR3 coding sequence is TGTGCCAGCAGTTACGAGTTTCCCTACGAGCAGTACTTC.

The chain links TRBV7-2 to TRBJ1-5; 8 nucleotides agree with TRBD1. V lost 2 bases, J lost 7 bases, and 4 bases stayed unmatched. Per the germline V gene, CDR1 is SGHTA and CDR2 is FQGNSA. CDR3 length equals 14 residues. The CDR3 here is CASSLNRGGQPQHF. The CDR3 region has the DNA TGTGCCAGCAGCTTAAACAGGGGGGGACAGCCCCAGCATTTT.

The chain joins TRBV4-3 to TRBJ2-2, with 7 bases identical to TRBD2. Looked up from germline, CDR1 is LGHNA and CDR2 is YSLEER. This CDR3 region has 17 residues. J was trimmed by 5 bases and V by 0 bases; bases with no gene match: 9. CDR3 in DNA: TGCGCCAGCAGCCAAGAGGTTTACGGGGGGAAAACCGGGGAGCTGTTTTTT. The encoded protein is CASSQEVYGGKTGELFF.

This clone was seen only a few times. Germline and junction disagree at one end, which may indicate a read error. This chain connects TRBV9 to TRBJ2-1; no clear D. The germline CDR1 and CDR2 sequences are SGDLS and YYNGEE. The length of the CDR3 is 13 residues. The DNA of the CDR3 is TGTGCCAGCAGCCGTTCCCCCTACGATGAGCAGTTCTTC. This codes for CASSRSPYDEQFF.